This TCR beta chain was identified during a study of blood T cell repertoires in COVID-19. The CDR3 covers 14 residues. V dropped 0 bases and J dropped 6; count of bases not matched to a gene: 3. The germline V gene has CDR1 GTSNPN and CDR2 SVGIG (reference sequence). Sequencing used immunoSEQ multiplex PCR; TCRdb keeps in-frame clones, though not all of them. The repertoire includes about 280,000 clones, more than 75% of them detected once, and approximately 2% sits in the top ten. This clonotype was sampled from a woman in her 30s who had recovered from COVID-19. Material for sequencing was peripheral blood. This chain links TRBV30 with TRBJ2-1, with 9 bases matching TRBD2. The CDR3 DNA reads as TGTGCCTGGAGTGTTGGCGGGGGGGCCAATGAGCAGTTCTTC. Its protein is CAWSVGGGANEQFF.